This is a list of T cell receptor beta chains from one sample in a study of OX40 agonist ivuxolimab in advanced cancers. This table comes from immunoSEQ multiplex PCR, and its TCRdb copy is limited to in-frame clones, with some not included. The sample records approximately 49,000 clones, approximately 80% being singletons. This sample comprised CD4+ or CD8+ T cells sorted from blood, obtained in a trial of the OX40 agonist ivuxolimab. The receptors originated from an adult with an advanced solid tumor such as melanoma, head and neck, liver or kidney cancer. The CDR3 runs from the conserved cysteine through the conserved F or W. Each record gives: D gene, J gene, V gene, clone size, CDR3 DNA, CDR3 protein. D genes are given only for firm matches. Clone size is stated in some rows and not others, as once, few, many or a class when expanded.

>-|TRBJ2-7|TRBV28|-
TGTGCCAGCAGTTCCCGGGACGGAAGCTACGAGCAGTACTTC
CASSSRDGSYEQYF
>-|TRBJ2-5|TRBV4-1|-
TGCGCCAGCAGCCAAGTTCAGGGGATCCTAGAGACCCAGTACTTC
CASSQVQGILETQYF
>TRBD1|TRBJ2-1|TRBV27|-
TGTGCCAGCAGTGAGAGACAGGGCTCCTACAATGAGCAGTTCTTC
CASSERQGSYNEQFF
>-|TRBJ2-3|TRBV11-2|-
TGTGCCAGCTCCCTAGTGGGGTCTAGCACAGATACGCAGTATTTT
CASSLVGSSTDTQYF
>-|TRBJ2-7|TRBV5-1|-
TGCGCCAGCAGCTGGGGGTCTAAGGGCTACGAGCAGTACTTC
CASSWGSKGYEQYF
>TRBD1|TRBJ2-1|TRBV7-9|-
TGTGCCAGCAGCTTAAGTCCCGGGACAGGGCCCTACAATGAGCAGTTCTTC
CASSLSPGTGPYNEQFF
>TRBD2|TRBJ2-1|TRBV11-2|-
TGTGCCAGCAGCTTCGGGGCGGGGGGTTACAATGAGCAGTTCTTC
CASSFGAGGYNEQFF
>-|TRBJ2-7|TRBV7-2|-
TGTGCCAGCAGCTTCGACTGGGGCGAGCAGTACTTC
CASSFDWGEQYF
>-|TRBJ2-1|TRBV19|medium-sized
TGTGCCAGTAGTATAGAAAGGACAGACCCTTCGGGTGAGCAGTTCTTC
CASSIERTDPSGEQFF
>-|TRBJ2-3|TRBV5-6|-
TGTGCCAGCAGCTTATGGAAAGATACGCAGTATTTT
CASSLWKDTQYF
>-|TRBJ2-7|TRBV10-3|few
TGTGCCATCAGTGTCTCGGATACCTACGAGCAGTACTTC
CAISVSDTYEQYF
>-|TRBJ1-2|TRBV5-4|-
TGTGCCAGCAGCTTGGACGATGGCTACACCTTC
CASSLDDGYTF
>-|TRBJ2-7|TRBV7-9|-
TGTGCCAGCAGTGGATTGGCCGAGCAGTACTTC
CASSGLAEQYF
>TRBD1|TRBJ1-4|TRBV7-9|-
TGTGCCAGCAGCTTACCAAACGCAGGGGGGAGTGAAAAACTGTTTTTT
CASSLPNAGGSEKLFF
>-|TRBJ1-2|TRBV10-1|few
TGCGCCAGCAGAGAGGGTCCTAACTATGGCTACACCTTC
CASREGPNYGYTF
>-|TRBJ1-1|TRBV6-5|-
TGTGCCAGCAGTTACTCGAACTTTGGAGGGACTGAAGCTTTCTTT
CASSYSNFGGTEAFF
>-|TRBJ1-2|TRBV28|-
TGTGCCAGCAGGGAGGGGTTGTATGGCTACACCTTC
CASREGLYGYTF
>TRBD1|TRBJ2-1|TRBV27|-
TGTGCCAGCAGAACCCTGGGACAGTACAATGAGCAGTTCTTC
CASRTLGQYNEQFF
>TRBD1|TRBJ1-5|TRBV27|few
TGTGCCAGCAGTTTGGCAGGGGGTTGGGGCCAGCCCCAGCATTTT
CASSLAGGWGQPQHF
>-|TRBJ1-2|TRBV30|-
TGTGCCTGGAGTATAACTGGATCGGGGGGCGCCTACTATGGCTACACCTTC
CAWSITGSGGAYYGYTF
>-|TRBJ2-7|TRBV25-1|-
TGTGCCAGCAGTGAATATAACAGGGTCCACGAGCAGTACTTC
CASSEYNRVHEQYF
>TRBD2|TRBJ2-3|TRBV4-1|-
TGCGCCAGCAGCCAAAGCGGGGGCACAGATACGCAGTATTTT
CASSQSGGTDTQYF
>-|TRBJ1-5|TRBV7-7|once
TGTGCCAGCAGCTTCCTGGAAGGGCGGGTCGGTCGCAATCAGCCCCAGCATTTT
CASSFLEGRVGRNQPQHF
>-|TRBJ1-6|TRBV12-2|-
TGTGCAAGTCGCACTCGGGCCTCTGGGTCCTATAATTCACCCCTCCACTTT
CASRTRASGSYNSPLHF
>-|TRBJ1-6|TRBV10-1|-
TGCGCCAGCAGGTGGCCACCATATAATTCACCCCTCCACTTT
CASRWPPYNSPLHF
>TRBD2|TRBJ2-2|TRBV4-2|once
TGTGCCAGCAGCCCGTATCTAGCGGGGGGACAAACCGGGGAGCTGTTTTTT
CASSPYLAGGQTGELFF
>-|TRBJ1-1|TRBV28|-
TGTGCCAGCGTTCGGCGAACTGAAGCTTTCTTT
CASVRRTEAFF
>-|TRBJ2-1|TRBV7-6|few
TGTGCCAGCAGCCCCTTAACCCGGACCGAGCAGTTCTTC
CASSPLTRTEQFF
>TRBD1|TRBJ1-1|TRBV11-3|-
TGTGCCAGCGGCGGACAGGGCGGTCCTGAAGCTTTCTTT
CASGGQGGPEAFF
>-|TRBJ2-7|TRBV9|-
TGTGCCAGCAGCGGTCCCGGGACACTCTCGCGGGAGCAGTACTTC
CASSGPGTLSREQYF
>TRBD1|TRBJ2-1|TRBV19|few
TGTGCCAGTAGTCCCACAGGGGGCGATTCCTTTTACAATGAGCAGTTCTTC
CASSPTGGDSFYNEQFF
>-|TRBJ2-7|TRBV7-9|few
TGTGCCAGCAGCTTAGGCCAAGTCCTCGAGCTAGAGCAGTACTTC
CASSLGQVLELEQYF
>TRBD1|TRBJ2-1|TRBV19|-
TGTGCCAGTAGTCTAACCCTCGGGGACAGGTACTACAATGAGCAGTTCTTC
CASSLTLGDRYYNEQFF
>-|TRBJ1-5|TRBV28|-
TGTGCCAGCAGTTCCCGAGGGGGGCGCGATCAGCCCCAGCATTTT
CASSSRGGRDQPQHF
>TRBD2|TRBJ2-3|TRBV6-4|-
TGTGCCAGCAGTAGGACTAGCGGGGGTACAGATACGCAGTATTTT
CASSRTSGGTDTQYF
>TRBD2|TRBJ2-1|TRBV7-9|once
TGTGCCAGCAGCCCGCCCTGGGGGAGCGGGGGCCCCTGGGATGAGCAGTTCTTC
CASSPPWGSGGPWDEQFF
>TRBD2|TRBJ2-7|TRBV5-1|-
TGCGCCAGCAGCTTGGGGCAGGGAGGGGACGAGCAGTACTTC
CASSLGQGGDEQYF
>-|TRBJ1-5|TRBV28|-
TGTGCCAGCAGTGACCCCAGGCAGTATAGCAATCAGCCCCAGCATTTT
CASSDPRQYSNQPQHF
>TRBD1|TRBJ2-7|TRBV28|once
TGTGCCAGCAGTCGCCGGGACAGCTACTACGAGCAGTACTTC
CASSRRDSYYEQYF
>TRBD2|TRBJ2-2|TRBV9|-
TGTGCCAGCAGCGTGTGGATTAGCGGGGGTAACACCGGGGAGCTGTTTTTT
CASSVWISGGNTGELFF
>TRBD2|TRBJ2-3|TRBV7-9|-
TGTGCCAGCAGCTTGGGACTAGCGGTGTCAGATACGCAGTATTTT
CASSLGLAVSDTQYF
>-|TRBJ1-3|TRBV6-1|-
TGTGCCAGCACCCAATCTCCGTCCTCTGGAAACACCATATATTTT
CASTQSPSSGNTIYF
>-|TRBJ2-1|TRBV7-2|-
TGTGCCAGCAGTCAGGCAACAGGGAATGAGCAGTTCTTC
CASSQATGNEQFF
>-|TRBJ2-7|TRBV27|-
TGTGCCAGCAGGTCGGGAAGGTCCTACGAGCAGTACTTC
CASRSGRSYEQYF
>TRBD1|TRBJ1-2|TRBV19|few
TGTGCCAGTAGTTTATTACAGGGGGCAAACTATGGCTACACCTTC
CASSLLQGANYGYTF